This TCR beta chain is from a study of shared clonotypes between healthy human individuals. The CDR3 length is 14 residues. Losses at the gene ends were 5 bases for V and 0 bases for J; bases not matched to a gene: 4. Germline assignment: CDR1 SGHTA and CDR2 FQGTGA. Sequenced by immunoSEQ multiplex PCR; TCRdb stores in-frame clones only, minus some. The table lists fewer than 1.6 million clones, around 98.5% of them singletons, with roughly 0.36% in the top ten. Overall study results and limits: It was the few donors that limited the genetic and exposure-history diversity represented.

Notes on this clone: Its antigen remains unknown.

The TCR sequence derives from a man aged 30 to 39 in good health. The chain couples TRBV7-3 to TRBJ2-7; the match to TRBD1 covers 7 bases. The sample taken for sequencing was naive CD4+ T cells sorted from blood. Subset denoted: CD45RA+ positively selected. In nucleotides, the CDR3 is TGTGCCAGCAGCCCACAGGGGACCTCCTACGAGCAGTACTTC. This codes for CASSPQGTSYEQYF.